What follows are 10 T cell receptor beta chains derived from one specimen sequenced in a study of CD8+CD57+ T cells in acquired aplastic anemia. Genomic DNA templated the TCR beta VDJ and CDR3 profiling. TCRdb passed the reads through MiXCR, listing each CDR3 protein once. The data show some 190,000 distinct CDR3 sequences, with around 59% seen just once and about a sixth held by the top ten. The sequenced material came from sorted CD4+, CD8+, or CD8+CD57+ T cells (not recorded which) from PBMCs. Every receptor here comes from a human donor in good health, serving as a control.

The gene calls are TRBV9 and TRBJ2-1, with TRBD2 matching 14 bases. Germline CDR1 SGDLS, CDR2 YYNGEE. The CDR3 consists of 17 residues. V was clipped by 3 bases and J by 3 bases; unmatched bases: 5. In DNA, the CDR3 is TGTGCCAGCAGCGGTTCCGGGACTAGCGGGGGCTACAATGAGCAGTTCTTC. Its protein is CASSGSGTSGGYNEQFF.

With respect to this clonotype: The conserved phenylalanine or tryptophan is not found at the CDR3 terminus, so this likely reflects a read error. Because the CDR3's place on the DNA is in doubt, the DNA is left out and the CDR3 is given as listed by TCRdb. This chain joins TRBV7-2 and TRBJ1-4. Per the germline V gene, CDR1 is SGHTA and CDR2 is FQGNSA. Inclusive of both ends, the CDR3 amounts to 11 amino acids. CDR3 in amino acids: CASSLVLSTGS.

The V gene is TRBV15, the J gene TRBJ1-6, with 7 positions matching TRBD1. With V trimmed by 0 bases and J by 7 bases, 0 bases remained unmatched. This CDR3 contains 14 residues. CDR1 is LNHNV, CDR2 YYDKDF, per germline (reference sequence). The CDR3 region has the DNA TGTGCCACCAGCAGAGAGGACAGGAATTCACCCCTCCACTTT. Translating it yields CATSREDRNSPLHF.

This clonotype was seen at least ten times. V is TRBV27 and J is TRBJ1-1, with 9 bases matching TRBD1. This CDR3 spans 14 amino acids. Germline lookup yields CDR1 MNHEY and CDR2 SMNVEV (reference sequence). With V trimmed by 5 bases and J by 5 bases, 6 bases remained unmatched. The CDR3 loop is CASSPRDRVTEAFF. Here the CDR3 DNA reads TGTGCCAGCAGTCCCCGGGACAGGGTAACTGAAGCTTTCTTT.

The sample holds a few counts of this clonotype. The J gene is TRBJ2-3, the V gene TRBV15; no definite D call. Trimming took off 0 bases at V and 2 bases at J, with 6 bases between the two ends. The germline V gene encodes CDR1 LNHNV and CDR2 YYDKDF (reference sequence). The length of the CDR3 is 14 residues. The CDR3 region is CATSRDAATDTQYF. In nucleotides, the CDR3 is TGTGCCACCAGCAGAGATGCAGCCACAGATACGCAGTATTTT.

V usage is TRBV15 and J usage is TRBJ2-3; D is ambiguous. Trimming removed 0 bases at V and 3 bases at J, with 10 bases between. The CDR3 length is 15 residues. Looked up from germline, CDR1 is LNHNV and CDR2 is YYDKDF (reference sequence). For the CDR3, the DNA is TGTGCCACCAGCAGAGATAGGAGATCAACAGATACGCAGTATTTT. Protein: CATSRDRRSTDTQYF.

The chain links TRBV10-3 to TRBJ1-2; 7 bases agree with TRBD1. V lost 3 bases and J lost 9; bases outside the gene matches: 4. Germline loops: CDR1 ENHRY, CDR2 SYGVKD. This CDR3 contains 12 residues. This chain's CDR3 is CAISELTGRYTF. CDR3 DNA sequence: TGTGCCATCAGTGAACTGACAGGGCGCTACACCTTC.

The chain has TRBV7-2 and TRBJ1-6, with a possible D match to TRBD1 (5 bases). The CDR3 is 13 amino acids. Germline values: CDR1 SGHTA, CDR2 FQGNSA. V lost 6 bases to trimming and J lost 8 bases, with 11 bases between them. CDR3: CASSRGGYSPLHF. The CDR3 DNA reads TGTGCCAGCAGTCGGGGGGGTTATTCACCCCTCCACTTT.

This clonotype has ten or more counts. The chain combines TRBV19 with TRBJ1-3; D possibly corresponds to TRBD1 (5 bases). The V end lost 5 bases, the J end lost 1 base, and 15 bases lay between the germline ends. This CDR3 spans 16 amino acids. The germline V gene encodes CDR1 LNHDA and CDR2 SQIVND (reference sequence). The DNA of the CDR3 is TGTGCCAGTAGTCCATCCGACAGTGGATCTGGAAACACCATATATTTT. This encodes CASSPSDSGSGNTIYF.

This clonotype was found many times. The CDR3 spells CASSYFTGQEEKLFF. The DNA of the CDR3 is TGTGCCAGCAGTTACTTTACAGGGCAGGAGGAAAAACTGTTTTTT. The rearrangement uses TRBV6-5 and TRBJ1-4, with D tentatively TRBD1 (6 bases). This CDR3 has 15 amino acids. Germline CDR1 MNHEY, CDR2 SVGAGI. Trimming stripped 1 base from V and 8 bases from J, with 14 bases between.